This is a list of T cell receptor beta chains from one sample in a study of cytomegalovirus exposure and HLA in healthy donors. The protocol was immunoSEQ multiplex PCR, while the TCRdb copy is restricted to in-frame clones and leaves out a portion. Seen here are about 140,000 clones, around 79% observed once, and the top ten hold more than 0.85%. Specimen: PBMCs. The source is a young man in good health and CMV-seronegative. The CDR3 runs from the conserved cysteine through the conserved F or W. A D gene is named only where the DNA matches it firmly. Expanded clones get a size class; other rows say once, few or many, or leave the size out.

j_gene	d_gene	v_gene	abundance	CDR3nt	CDR3aa
TRBJ1-5	NA	TRBV30	NA	TGTGCCTGGAGTAGACAGTATGGCAATCAGCCCCAGCATTTT	CAWSRQYGNQPQHF
TRBJ2-4	TRBD1	TRBV7-2	NA	TGTGCCAGCAGCCCCAGGACAGGGGTGGCCAAAAACATTCAGTACTTC	CASSPRTGVAKNIQYF
TRBJ1-1	NA	TRBV7-9	few	TGTGCCAGCAGCGGAGTGGGGCGAAAAAACACTGAAGCTTTCTTT	CASSGVGRKNTEAFF
TRBJ2-7	TRBD2	TRBV9	NA	TGTGCCAGCAGCGTAGGCGGGGGGGCCAGAGAGCAGTACTTC	CASSVGGGAREQYF
TRBJ1-3	NA	TRBV11-2	NA	TGTGCCAGCAGCTTATCAGGGGCCAAGGGCTCTGGAAACACCATATATTTT	CASSLSGAKGSGNTIYF
TRBJ2-7	TRBD1	TRBV2	NA	TGTGCCAGTTGGGGTGGGACAGGGGATTACGAGCAGTACTTC	CASWGGTGDYEQYF
TRBJ1-5	NA	TRBV27	once	TGTGCCAGCAGTTACAGGAGTTTTAATCAGCCCCAGCATTTT	CASSYRSFNQPQHF
TRBJ1-1	NA	TRBV5-5	few	TGTGCCAGCAGCTTAGGGGTCGGCACTGAAGCTTTCTTT	CASSLGVGTEAFF
TRBJ2-7	TRBD2	TRBV6-7	NA	TGTGCCAGCAGTTACTCGAGGGATACGGGGGGATACTCCTACGAGCAGTACTTC	CASSYSRDTGGYSYEQYF
TRBJ1-1	NA	TRBV7-2	NA	TGTGCCAGCAGCCCCCGTTGGGGGGGAGGCACTGAAGCTTTCTTT	CASSPRWGGGTEAFF
TRBJ1-2	NA	TRBV4-3	NA	TGCGCCAGCAGCCAAGAGCGGGGGTCTCTCTATGGCTACACCTTC	CASSQERGSLYGYTF
TRBJ2-4	NA	TRBV4-1	NA	TGCGCCAGCAGCCAATTGTCAGCAGGGGTAGTAACCAAAAACATTCAGTACTTC	CASSQLSAGVVTKNIQYF
TRBJ1-2	NA	TRBV6-5	NA	TGTGCCAGCAGGTTGGACAGTAACTATGGCTACACCTTC	CASRLDSNYGYTF
TRBJ1-6	NA	TRBV5-1	NA	TGCGCCAGCAGCAGCCGACAAGCCCCTTCACCCCTCCACTTT	CASSSRQAPSPLHF
TRBJ1-4	NA	TRBV5-1	NA	TGCGCCAGCAGCCTCGAAGGGGCCGAAAAACTGTTTTTT	CASSLEGAEKLFF
TRBJ2-1	TRBD1	TRBV2	NA	TGTGCCAGCAACCGACAGGGAAGGGAGCAGTTCTTC	CASNRQGREQFF
TRBJ2-7	TRBD1	TRBV10-3	NA	TGTGCCATAAAGACAGGGTACGAGCAGTACTTC	CAIKTGYEQYF
TRBJ1-1	TRBD1	TRBV9	NA	TGTGCCAGCAGCCCACGGATACAGGGGACTGAAGCTTTCTTT	CASSPRIQGTEAFF
TRBJ1-6	NA	TRBV19	NA	TGTGCCAGTAGTCGGACAGCTAATTCACCCCTCCACTTT	CASSRTANSPLHF
TRBJ1-2	NA	TRBV5-6	NA	TGTGCCAGCAGCTCAGCCTCGCGGAGGGCCACGAACTATGGCTACACCTTC	CASSSASRRATNYGYTF
TRBJ1-1	NA	TRBV7-9	NA	TGTGCCAGCAGCTTAGGGGCTGGGGGGGCGAATACTGAAGCTTTCTTT	CASSLGAGGANTEAFF
TRBJ2-1	NA	TRBV7-8	once	TGTGCCAGCAGCGCAGGAAGGCTTGTTAAGAACAATGAGCAGTTCTTC	CASSAGRLVKNNEQFF
TRBJ2-3	TRBD1	TRBV19	NA	TGTGCCAGTAGTATACGACAGGGTCCAGATACGCAGTATTTT	CASSIRQGPDTQYF
TRBJ1-1	NA	TRBV4-3	NA	TGCGCCAGCAGCCCCCTCCCCGGGGGTAACACTGAAGCTTTCTTT	CASSPLPGGNTEAFF
TRBJ2-7	TRBD1	TRBV6-5	few	TGTGCCAGCAAGATAGGGGACAGGGGCGAGCAGTACTTC	CASKIGDRGEQYF
TRBJ1-2	TRBD1	TRBV4-3	NA	TGCGCCAGCAGTATGTCCGGACAGGGGGCCGAGGGCTACACCTTC	CASSMSGQGAEGYTF
TRBJ2-7	NA	TRBV25-1	NA	TGTGCCAGCAGTGAATTGAGCGAGCAGTACTTC	CASSELSEQYF
TRBJ2-3	TRBD2	TRBV10-3	NA	TGTGCCATCAGTGGCCCCCGGGGACTAGCGGGGGAGAGCACAGATACGCAGTATTTT	CAISGPRGLAGESTDTQYF
TRBJ1-3	NA	TRBV4-3	few	TGCGCCAGCAGCCAGTTAGCGGGACTTGGAAACACCATATATTTT	CASSQLAGLGNTIYF
TRBJ1-1	TRBD1	TRBV19	NA	TGTGCCAGTAGTACAGGGGGGGAAGCTTTCTTT	CASSTGGEAFF
TRBJ1-2	NA	TRBV9	NA	TGTGCCAGCAGCCCGCGGACAGCTAACTATGGCTACACCTTC	CASSPRTANYGYTF
TRBJ1-3	TRBD1	TRBV9	NA	TGTGCCAGCAGCCAGGCCGGTGGGACAGGGGGGGCAAACACCATATATTTT	CASSQAGGTGGANTIYF
TRBJ2-5	TRBD1	TRBV5-4	NA	TGTGCCAGCAGCCGACAGGGGCAAGAGACCCAGTACTTC	CASSRQGQETQYF
TRBJ1-2	TRBD1	TRBV18	NA	TGTGCCAGCTCATCCCGGACAGGGGGCGCCGGGCATGGCTACACCTTC	CASSSRTGGAGHGYTF
TRBJ2-7	NA	TRBV15	NA	TGTGCCACCAGCAGAGACAGGGTGTACGAGCAGTACTTC	CATSRDRVYEQYF
TRBJ1-3	NA	TRBV5-4	few	TGTGCCAGCAGCTCCACAGGGTCGGAAAACACCATATATTTT	CASSSTGSENTIYF
TRBJ2-5	NA	TRBV6-4	few	TGTGCCAGCAGTGAAAGGACTAACGACCAAGAGACCCAGTACTTC	CASSERTNDQETQYF
TRBJ2-7	NA	TRBV6-5	NA	TGTGCCAGCAGTTACCAGGGAGGGGGTTACGAGCAGTACTTC	CASSYQGGGYEQYF
TRBJ2-2	TRBD1	TRBV2	NA	TGTGCCAGCAGGGTACAGGGGGCTCCCGGGGAGCTGTTTTTT	CASRVQGAPGELFF
TRBJ2-2	NA	TRBV11-2	few	TGTGCCAGCAGCCTATCGAACACCGGGGAGCTGTTTTTT	CASSLSNTGELFF
TRBJ1-1	TRBD1	TRBV4-1	NA	TGCGCCAGCAGCTCCCGGACAGGGACGGGCACTGAAGCTTTCTTT	CASSSRTGTGTEAFF
TRBJ1-2	TRBD1	TRBV5-4	few	TGTGCCAGCAGCACACAGGGGGCTGATGGCTACACCTTC	CASSTQGADGYTF
TRBJ1-2	TRBD1	TRBV5-5	once	TGTGCCAGCAGCTTGGGACAGGGGTACTATGGCTACACCTTC	CASSLGQGYYGYTF
TRBJ2-2	NA	TRBV4-2	NA	TGTGCCAGCAGCCCCAAGTGGGGGGGCCGGCCCGGGGAGCTGTTTTTT	CASSPKWGGRPGELFF
TRBJ1-5	NA	TRBV15	NA	TGTGCCACGTCACGAGGGTCGAATCAGCCCCAGCATTTT	CATSRGSNQPQHF
TRBJ1-2	NA	TRBV30	NA	TGTGCTACCGCCCCCACCGAGTATGGCTACACCTTC	CATAPTEYGYTF
TRBJ2-7	NA	TRBV5-8	NA	TGTGCCACCCGAGGGAGGCGGGAGCAGTACTTC	CATRGRREQYF
TRBJ2-7	NA	TRBV10-2	NA	TGCGCCAGCAGTGAAGACGACAGGAAAATCTACGAGCAGTACTTC	CASSEDDRKIYEQYF
TRBJ2-2	NA	TRBV9	NA	TGTGCCAGCAGCGCGGGACTCAACACCGGGGAGCTGTTTTTT	CASSAGLNTGELFF
TRBJ1-6	NA	TRBV10-1	few	TGCGCCAGCAATCAGGGGATTCGGTCCTATAATTCACCCCTCCACTTT	CASNQGIRSYNSPLHF
TRBJ2-7	TRBD1	TRBV19	few	TGTGCCAGTAGTATGGGACAGGGGATATCTAGTGAGCAGTACTTC	CASSMGQGISSEQYF
TRBJ2-5	NA	TRBV13	NA	TGTGCCAGCAGCCTCCGACAGATGCAAGAGACCCAGTACTTC	CASSLRQMQETQYF
TRBJ2-5	NA	TRBV4-1	NA	TGCGCCAGCAGCCTCCAACAAGAGACCCAGTACTTC	CASSLQQETQYF
TRBJ2-1	NA	TRBV13	NA	TGTGCCAGCAGTTTCAGGGCTCCCCTCTACAATGAGCAGTTCTTC	CASSFRAPLYNEQFF
TRBJ2-5	NA	TRBV19	NA	TGTGCCAGTAGAAGAGGTGGGCAAGAGACCCAGTACTTC	CASRRGGQETQYF